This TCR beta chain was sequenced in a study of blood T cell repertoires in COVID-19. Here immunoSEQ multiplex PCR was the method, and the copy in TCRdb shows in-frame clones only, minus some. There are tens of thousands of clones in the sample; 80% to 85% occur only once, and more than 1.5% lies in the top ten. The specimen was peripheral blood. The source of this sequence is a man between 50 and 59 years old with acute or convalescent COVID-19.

The CDR3 spells CASRRLSPRGTDTQYF. As DNA, the CDR3 is TGTGCCAGTAGGCGGTTATCCCCCCGGGGGACAGATACGCAGTATTTT. V is TRBV27 and J is TRBJ2-3, with D maybe TRBD2 (6 bases). Germline lookup yields CDR1 MNHEY and CDR2 SMNVEV (reference sequence). The CDR3 contains 16 residues. With 9 bases removed from V and 3 bases from J, the gap between germline ends came to 22 bases.